The 10 T cell receptor beta chains listed next were all sequenced from one sample in a study of shared clonotypes between healthy human individuals. Libraries were prepared by immunoSEQ multiplex PCR; TCRdb keeps only in-frame clonotypes and omits some of them. Among about 960,000 clones listed, over 60% were seen once. Specimen: memory CD4+ T cells sorted from blood. Described subset: CD45RA-negative fraction. Receptors originate from a man aged 18 to 30 in good health.

The chain links TRBV7-2 to TRBJ2-5; D gene ambiguous. Germline V gene data show CDR1 as SGHTA and CDR2 as FQGNSA. This CDR3 comprises 15 residues. V was cut by 1 base and J by 0 bases, with 9 bases left in between. The CDR3 region has the DNA TGTGCCAGCAGCTTAGTGGCACTCGACCAAGAGACCCAGTACTTC. Protein product: CASSLVALDQETQYF.

Of note for this clone: Other DNA variants within this sample encode the same CDR3. The chain carries TRBV7-8 and TRBJ1-1; no clear D gene. Trimming removed 2 bases from V and 2 bases from J, with 6 bases in between. Germline CDR1 reads SGHVS; CDR2 reads FQNEAQ. The CDR3 covers 13 residues. The CDR3 bases are TGTGCCAGCAGCTTAACGGCTAACACTGAAGCTTTCTTT. Translation gives CASSLTANTEAFF.

This clone was seen ten or more times. J is TRBJ1-2 and V is TRBV28; TRBD1 agrees at 9 bases. The CDR3 is 14 amino acids. The V segment lost 10 bases and the J segment 4 bases; nucleotides outside the gene matches: 10. The germline V gene encodes CDR1 MDHEN and CDR2 SYDVKM. This CDR3 is CATTQGASIYGYTF. The CDR3 DNA reads as TGTGCCACCACACAGGGGGCATCGATCTATGGCTACACCTTC.

V gene TRBV7-8 combines with J gene TRBJ2-7; D is possibly TRBD2 (6 bases). Trimming took 7 bases from V and 0 from J, leaving 13 bases between them. The length of the CDR3 is 14 residues. Germline V gene data show CDR1 as SGHVS and CDR2 as FQNEAQ. The CDR3 reads CASTSGRGSYEQYF. CDR3 in DNA: TGTGCCAGCACCTCCGGGCGGGGCTCCTACGAGCAGTACTTC.

This clone has only a few counts. This sequence joins TRBV11-2 and TRBJ1-1; the match to TRBD1 covers 8 bases. Looked up from germline, CDR1 is SGHAT and CDR2 is FQNNGV. The V and J ends lost 5 bases and 2 bases, in that order; junction bases with no gene match: 4. The CDR3 has 14 residues. CDR3 loop: CASSKDRVNTEAFF. Written as DNA, the CDR3 is TGTGCCAGCAGCAAGGACAGGGTAAACACTGAAGCTTTCTTT.

The rearrangement links TRBV7-2 to TRBJ2-1; D gene uncertain. The CDR3 loop spans 15 amino acids. V was pared by 5 bases and J by 0 bases, with 11 bases between. CDR1 and CDR2 from the germline V gene are SGHTA and FQGNSA. CDR3 bases: TGTGCCAGCAGCAAAAATCGGCGCTCCTACAATGAGCAGTTCTTC. Its protein is CASSKNRRSYNEQFF. Full variable domain (outside the CDR3, taken from reference TRBV7-2 and TRBJ2-1): GAGVSQSPSNKVTEKGKDVELRCDPISGHTALYWYRQSLGQGLEFLIYFQGNSAPDKSGLPSDRFSAERTGGSVSTLTIQRTQQEDSAVYLCASSKNRRSYNEQFFGPGTRLTVL.

The rearrangement joins TRBV19 to TRBJ2-1; TRBD2 agrees at 11 bases. This CDR3 region has 15 residues. The ends lost 6 bases at V and 7 bases at J; junction bases unmatched: 8. Germline V CDR1 and CDR2: LNHDA, SQIVND (reference sequence). The CDR3 DNA reads TGTGCCAGTAGGACGACTAGCGGGATCGCGAATGAGCAGTTCTTC. It encodes CASRTTSGIANEQFF.

This chain connects TRBV15 to TRBJ1-1; no clear D gene. V dropped 5 bases and J dropped 0 bases, with 10 bases sitting between them. This CDR3 has 14 residues. Germline V gene data show CDR1 as LNHNV and CDR2 as YYDKDF (reference sequence). CDR3 sequence (DNA): TGTGCCACCAGCTCTGGTATCGTGAACACTGAAGCTTTCTTT. This gives the protein CATSSGIVNTEAFF.

This chain uses TRBV30 with TRBJ1-1; the match to TRBD1 covers 7 bases. The CDR3 sequence is 16 residues long. Germline V lookup: CDR1 GTSNPN, CDR2 SVGIG (reference sequence). V trimming: 6 bases; J trimming: 4 bases; junction bases outside the gene matches: 17. The CDR3 coding sequence is TGTGCCTGCCGATTCACTTACAGGGGAGAGGGCACTGAAGCTTTCTTT. This sequence encodes CACRFTYRGEGTEAFF.

The chain couples TRBV30 to TRBJ1-3; possible D gene TRBD1, 5 bases. From germline, CDR1 is GTSNPN and CDR2 SVGIG (reference sequence). CDR3 size: 16 residues. V lost 0 bases, J lost 0 bases, and 12 bases lay in between. CDR3 residues: CAWSVWGGSSGNTIYF. The CDR3, as DNA: TGTGCCTGGAGTGTATGGGGCGGGAGCTCTGGAAACACCATATATTTT.